The entry below gives a single TCR beta chain sequence along with its context. No antigen is known for it. Produced via immunoSEQ multiplex PCR; TCRdb's table is partial and in-frame only. The data hold roughly 19,000 clones, with roughly 73% observed a single time. The data were taken from a study of T cells in tumors after PD-1 blockade. General study points: Approximately 41% of tumor TCR clonotypes were also found in blood.

This receptor was taken from a human donor with basal cell carcinoma. The material sequenced was PBMCs, taken before anti-PD-1 treatment.

The CDR3 DNA reads TGTGCCAGCAGTTCCCTCGGGGAGCTGTTTTTT. This codes for CASSSLGELFF. V and J are TRBV5-6 and TRBJ2-2; unclear D gene. Germline V gene lookup returns CDR1 SGHDT and CDR2 YYEEEE. V shed 5 bases and J shed 7 bases, with 6 bases lying between them. This CDR3 comprises 11 residues.